The TCR beta chain described here comes from a study of blood T cell repertoires in COVID-19. Looking at the study overall: Specimens from acute and convalescent COVID-19 originated in the United States, Italy and Spain. Sources were T cells, B-cell-depleted T cells, or PBMCs; the material itself was cDNA or gDNA.

Germline V gene lookup returns CDR1 SEHNR and CDR2 FQNEAQ (reference sequence). The ends were cut back, 6 bases at V and 1 base at J, with 24 bases in the middle. The CDR3 sequence is 18 residues long. How the authors handled the data: By means of reference gene primer amplification, nucleated cell counts were estimated. Libraries were prepared by immunoSEQ multiplex PCR; TCRdb keeps only in-frame clonotypes and omits some of them. The D gene and trimming were derived from the DNA, and the V and J assignments and clone size from that table. The sample holds about 480,000 clones; roughly 89% are singletons and the top ten take 0.8% to 0.9%. A Seattle source enrolled patients during active infection and followed them longitudinally.

The chain recombines TRBV7-9 with TRBJ1-1; unclear D gene. Sequencing was performed on peripheral blood. The TCR comes from a man in his late teens or twenties with COVID-19, enrolled during active disease. The chain's CDR3 is CASSYDGVLESTNTEAFF. CDR3 nucleotide sequence: TGTGCCAGCAGTTACGACGGGGTATTGGAATCCACGAACACTGAAGCTTTCTTT.